This is a list of T cell receptor beta chains from one sample in a study of blood T cell repertoires in COVID-19. Measured with immunoSEQ multiplex PCR; TCRdb has only the in-frame clones, and not every one. The sample contains approximately 450,000 clones, approximately 90% of which appear only once. Material: peripheral blood. The receptors originated from a woman aged 30 to 39 with acute or convalescent COVID-19. Each CDR3 is given with its conserved first and last residue. Each record gives: CDR3 DNA, CDR3 protein, J gene, D gene, CDR3 length, clone size, V gene. The D gene is left open where the match is weak. Part of the rows lack a size; the others show once, few, many or a class for expanded clones.

CDR3nt: TGTGCCAGCACCAACGGTTTCTGGGCTTTCTTT
CDR3aa: CASTNGFWAFF
j_gene: TRBJ1-1
d_gene: .
len: 11
abundance: .
v_gene: TRBV6-5

CDR3nt: TGTGCCAGCAGCCAACGCGGGACAGAGTACACAGATACGCAGTATTTT
CDR3aa: CASSQRGTEYTDTQYF
j_gene: TRBJ2-3
d_gene: .
len: 16
abundance: once
v_gene: TRBV3-1/TRBV3-2

CDR3nt: TGTGCCAGCAGTCGCTCGGGACAGGGGGGCGAGCAGTACTTC
CDR3aa: CASSRSGQGGEQYF
j_gene: TRBJ2-7
d_gene: TRBD1
len: 14
abundance: .
v_gene: TRBV6-5

CDR3nt: TGTGCCAGCAGTCCCCTAGCGGGGTCCTACGAGCAGTACTTC
CDR3aa: CASSPLAGSYEQYF
j_gene: TRBJ2-7
d_gene: TRBD2
len: 14
abundance: .
v_gene: TRBV28

CDR3nt: TGTGCCAGCAGCTTCGTCCCACCCGGTGAAGCTTTCTTT
CDR3aa: CASSFVPPGEAFF
j_gene: TRBJ1-1
d_gene: .
len: 13
abundance: .
v_gene: TRBV6-5

CDR3nt: TGTGCCAGCAGCCAAGATCGGAACAGGGGAGGTGAGACCCAGTACTTC
CDR3aa: CASSQDRNRGGETQYF
j_gene: TRBJ2-5
d_gene: .
len: 16
abundance: .
v_gene: TRBV3-1/TRBV3-2

CDR3nt: TGTGCCAGCAGTTTAGCTGGGCAGGAGCAGTACTTC
CDR3aa: CASSLAGQEQYF
j_gene: TRBJ2-7
d_gene: .
len: 12
abundance: .
v_gene: TRBV28

CDR3nt: TGCGCCAGCAGTATCACGGGGGAGACCCAGTACTTC
CDR3aa: CASSITGETQYF
j_gene: TRBJ2-5
d_gene: .
len: 12
abundance: .
v_gene: TRBV5-1

CDR3nt: TGTGCCAGTAAAGCGGGGGGAAGGGAGACCCAGTACTTC
CDR3aa: CASKAGGRETQYF
j_gene: TRBJ2-5
d_gene: TRBD2
len: 13
abundance: .
v_gene: TRBV2

CDR3nt: TGTGCCTGGAGTGTAGACAATGAATACGAGCAGTACTTC
CDR3aa: CAWSVDNEYEQYF
j_gene: TRBJ2-7
d_gene: .
len: 13
abundance: .
v_gene: TRBV30